This T cell receptor (beta chain) was obtained from a study of T cells in Graves' hyperthyroidism and ophthalmopathy. The source material, RNA transcripts, was used to amplify TCR beta CDR3 regions. Carried out on the TCR CDR3, a first-round RT-PCR used the HTBI primer set. TCRdb re-called the multiplex PCR reads with MiXCR, one entry per CDR3 protein. The sample consists of roughly 510,000 distinct CDR3 sequences, 35% to 50% of them appearing once. Study observations and caveats: Onset of ophthalmopathy came a median approximately 6.8 months after the model predicted it.

A remark on this clonotype: Its specificity is unknown.

Uncontrolled infection, other autoimmune disease, pregnancy or lactation led to exclusion. The study based diagnoses on clinical symptoms, serum thyroxine and TRAb, thyroid ultrasound and orbital computed tomography. This receptor was taken from an adult woman with Graves' disease, either hyperthyroidism or ophthalmopathy (not recorded which). The sequenced sample was peripheral blood or thyroid tissue (not recorded which).

The CDR3 DNA sequence: TGTGCCATCAGTGTCGAGGGGCTCGGCTATGGCTACACCTTC. Protein: CAISVEGLGYGYTF. V usage is TRBV10-3 and J usage is TRBJ1-2, with a possible D match to TRBD1 (5 bases). CDR3 length equals 14 residues. Trimming cost V 4 bases and J 4 bases, with 13 bases left between them. The V gene's germline CDR1 is ENHRY and CDR2 SYGVKD.